These 2 T cell receptor beta chains came from one sample sequenced in a study of beta chain features in type 1 diabetes. Points from the study as a whole: Within each of all four CD4+ subsets, Type 1 diabetes patients had TCRB CDR3s that were moderately but significantly shorter.

Expressed TCRB transcripts were sequenced because the isolated RNA had all been reverse transcribed beforehand. This table comes from immunoSEQ multiplex PCR, and its TCRdb copy is limited to in-frame clones, with some not included. The sample consists of about 41,000 clones, approximately 60% of them appearing once. These receptors are not linked to any known antigen. The specimen sequenced was Tregs from blood. The receptors shown here come from a man aged 30 to 39 with type 1 diabetes. Some clones in this sample may be carry-over from other donors' samples.

This chain's CDR3 is CASRTSGGYEQYF. In nucleotides, the CDR3 is TGCGCCAGCAGAACTAGCGGGGGTTACGAGCAGTACTTC. The chain carries TRBV10-2 and TRBJ2-7; 11 nucleotides align to TRBD2. Germline V lookup: CDR1 WSHSY, CDR2 SAAADI. With 6 bases clipped from V and 4 bases from J, the junction kept 2 bases outside the gene matches. There are 13 residues in the CDR3.

This clone was counted only a few times. This rearrangement joins TRBV18 to TRBJ1-2; D gene unclear. Germline assignment: CDR1 KGHSH and CDR2 LQKENI. The CDR3 has 13 residues. The ends were cut back, 6 bases at V and 6 bases at J, with 14 bases in the middle. CDR3 bases: TGTGCCAGCTCCCCCGCGGGAGTGGATGGCTACACCTTC. Its translation: CASSPAGVDGYTF.